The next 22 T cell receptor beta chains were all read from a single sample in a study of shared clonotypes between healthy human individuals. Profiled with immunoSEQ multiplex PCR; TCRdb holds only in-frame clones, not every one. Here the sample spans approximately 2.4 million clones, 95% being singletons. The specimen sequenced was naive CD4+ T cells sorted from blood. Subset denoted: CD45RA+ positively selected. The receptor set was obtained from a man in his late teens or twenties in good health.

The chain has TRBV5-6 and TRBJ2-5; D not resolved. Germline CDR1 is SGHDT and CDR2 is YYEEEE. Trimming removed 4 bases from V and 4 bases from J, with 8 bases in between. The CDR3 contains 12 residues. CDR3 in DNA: TGTGCCAGCAGCAAGAGAGTAGAGACCCAGTACTTC. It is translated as CASSKRVETQYF.

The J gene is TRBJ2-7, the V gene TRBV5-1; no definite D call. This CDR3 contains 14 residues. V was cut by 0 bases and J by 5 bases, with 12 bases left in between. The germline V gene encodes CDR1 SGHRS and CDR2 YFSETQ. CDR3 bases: TGCGCCAGCAGCTTGGGAGGTAGCTTCGACGAGCAGTACTTC. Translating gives CASSLGGSFDEQYF.

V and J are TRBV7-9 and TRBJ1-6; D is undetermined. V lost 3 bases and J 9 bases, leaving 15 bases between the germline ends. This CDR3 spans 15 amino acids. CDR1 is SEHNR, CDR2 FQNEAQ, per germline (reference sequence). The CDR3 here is CASSFQVTMGSPLHF. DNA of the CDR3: TGTGCCAGCAGCTTCCAGGTCACCATGGGTTCACCCCTCCACTTT.

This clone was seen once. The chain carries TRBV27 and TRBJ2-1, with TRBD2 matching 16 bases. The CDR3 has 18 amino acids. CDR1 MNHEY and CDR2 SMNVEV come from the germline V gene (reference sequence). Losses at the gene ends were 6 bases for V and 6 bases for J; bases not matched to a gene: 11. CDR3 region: CASRLPGLAGGPLNEQFF. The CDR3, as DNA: TGTGCCAGCAGATTGCCGGGACTAGCGGGGGGGCCGCTCAATGAGCAGTTCTTC.

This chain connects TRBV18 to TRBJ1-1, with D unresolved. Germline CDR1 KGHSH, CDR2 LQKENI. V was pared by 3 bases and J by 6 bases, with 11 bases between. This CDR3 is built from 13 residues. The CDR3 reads CASSPGVDAEAFF. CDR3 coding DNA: TGTGCCAGCTCACCCGGGGTAGACGCTGAAGCTTTCTTT.

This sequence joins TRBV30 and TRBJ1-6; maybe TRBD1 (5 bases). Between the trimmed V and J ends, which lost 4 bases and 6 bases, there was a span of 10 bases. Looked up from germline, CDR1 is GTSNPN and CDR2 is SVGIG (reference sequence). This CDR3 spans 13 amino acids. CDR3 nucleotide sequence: TGTGCCTGGAAGGGACCCAGTAATTCACCCCTCCACTTT. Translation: CAWKGPSNSPLHF.

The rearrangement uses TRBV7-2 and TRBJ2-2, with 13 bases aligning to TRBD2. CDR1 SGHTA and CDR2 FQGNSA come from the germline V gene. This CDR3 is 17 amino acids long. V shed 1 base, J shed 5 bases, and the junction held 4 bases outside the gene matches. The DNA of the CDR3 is TGTGCCAGCAGCTTAGGACTAGCGGGAGGATGGACCGGGGAGCTGTTTTTT. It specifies CASSLGLAGGWTGELFF. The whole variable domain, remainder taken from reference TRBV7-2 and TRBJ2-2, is GAGVSQSPSNKVTEKGKDVELRCDPISGHTALYWYRQSLGQGLEFLIYFQGNSAPDKSGLPSDRFSAERTGGSVSTLTIQRTQQEDSAVYLCASSLGLAGGWTGELFFGEGSRLTVL.

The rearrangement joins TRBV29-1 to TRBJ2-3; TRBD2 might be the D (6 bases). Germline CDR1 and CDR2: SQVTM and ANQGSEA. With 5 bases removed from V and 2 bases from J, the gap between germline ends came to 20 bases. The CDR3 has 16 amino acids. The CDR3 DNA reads TGCAGCGTTCGGGAGCTCCCAACCAGCCCCACAGATACGCAGTATTTT. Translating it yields CSVRELPTSPTDTQYF.

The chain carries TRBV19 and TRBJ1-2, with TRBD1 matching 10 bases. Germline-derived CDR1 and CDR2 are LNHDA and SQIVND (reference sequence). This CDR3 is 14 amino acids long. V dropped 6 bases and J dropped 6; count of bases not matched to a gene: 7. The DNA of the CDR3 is TGTGCCAGTAGCAATCCGGGACAGGGGCATGGCTACACCTTC. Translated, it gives CASSNPGQGHGYTF.

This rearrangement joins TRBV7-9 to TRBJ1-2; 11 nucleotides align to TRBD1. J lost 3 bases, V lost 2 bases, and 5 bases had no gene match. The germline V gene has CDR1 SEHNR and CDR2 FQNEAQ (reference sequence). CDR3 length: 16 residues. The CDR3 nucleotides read TGTGCCAGCAGCTTATGGAGGGACAGGGGGGACTATGGCTACACCTTC. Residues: CASSLWRDRGDYGYTF.

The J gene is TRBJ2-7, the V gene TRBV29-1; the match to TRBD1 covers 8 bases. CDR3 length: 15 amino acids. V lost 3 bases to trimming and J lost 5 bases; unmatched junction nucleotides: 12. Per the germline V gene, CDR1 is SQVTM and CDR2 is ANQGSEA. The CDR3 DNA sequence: TGCAGCGTTGAGGGAAGGACAGGGTTAAGGAACGAGCAGTACTTC. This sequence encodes CSVEGRTGLRNEQYF.

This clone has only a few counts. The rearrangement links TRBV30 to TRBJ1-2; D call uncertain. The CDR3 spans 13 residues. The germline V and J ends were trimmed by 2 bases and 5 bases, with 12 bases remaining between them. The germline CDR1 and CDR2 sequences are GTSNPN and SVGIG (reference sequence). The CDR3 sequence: CAWSPAARYGYTF. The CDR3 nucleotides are TGTGCCTGGAGTCCGGCAGCTCGGTATGGCTACACCTTC.

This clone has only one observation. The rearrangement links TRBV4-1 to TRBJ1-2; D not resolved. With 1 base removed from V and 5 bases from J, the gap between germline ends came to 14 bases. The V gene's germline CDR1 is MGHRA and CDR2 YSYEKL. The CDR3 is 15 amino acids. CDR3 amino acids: CASSQVAEQNYGYTF. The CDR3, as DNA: TGCGCCAGCAGCCAAGTAGCGGAACAGAATTATGGCTACACCTTC.

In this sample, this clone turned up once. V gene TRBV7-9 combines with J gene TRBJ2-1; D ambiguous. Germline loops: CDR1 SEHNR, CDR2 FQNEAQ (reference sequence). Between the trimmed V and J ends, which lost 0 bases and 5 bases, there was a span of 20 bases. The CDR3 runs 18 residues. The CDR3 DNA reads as TGTGCCAGCAGCTTAGCTCTCACCTCGCGACAAGGAAACAATGAGCAGTTCTTC. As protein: CASSLALTSRQGNNEQFF.

CDR3 in DNA: TGTGCCATCAGTGGGGACAGGGGGACGACTGAAGCTTTCTTT. It encodes CAISGDRGTTEAFF. The chain joins TRBV10-3 to TRBJ1-1; 11 positions agree with TRBD1. V trimming: 4 bases; J trimming: 5 bases; junction bases outside the gene matches: 3. Germline V gene data show CDR1 as ENHRY and CDR2 as SYGVKD. This CDR3 comprises 14 residues.

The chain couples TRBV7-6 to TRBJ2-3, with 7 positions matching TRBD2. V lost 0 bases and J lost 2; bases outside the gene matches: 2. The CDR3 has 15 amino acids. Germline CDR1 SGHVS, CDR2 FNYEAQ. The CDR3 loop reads CASSLATSPTDTQYF. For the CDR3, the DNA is TGTGCCAGCAGCTTAGCGACTAGCCCCACAGATACGCAGTATTTT.

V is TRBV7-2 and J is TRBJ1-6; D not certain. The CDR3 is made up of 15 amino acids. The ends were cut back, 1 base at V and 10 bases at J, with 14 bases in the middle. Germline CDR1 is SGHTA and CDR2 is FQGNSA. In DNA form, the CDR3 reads TGTGCCAGCAGCTTAGATTCCGAGGTTAACTCACCCCTCCACTTT. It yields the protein CASSLDSEVNSPLHF.

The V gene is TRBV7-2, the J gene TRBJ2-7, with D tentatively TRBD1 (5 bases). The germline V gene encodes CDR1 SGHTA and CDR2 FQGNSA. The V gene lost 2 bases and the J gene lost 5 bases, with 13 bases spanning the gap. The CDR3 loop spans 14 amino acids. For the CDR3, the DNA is TGTGCCAGCAGCTTAATGACAGAATCTCACGAGCAGTACTTC. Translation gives CASSLMTESHEQYF.

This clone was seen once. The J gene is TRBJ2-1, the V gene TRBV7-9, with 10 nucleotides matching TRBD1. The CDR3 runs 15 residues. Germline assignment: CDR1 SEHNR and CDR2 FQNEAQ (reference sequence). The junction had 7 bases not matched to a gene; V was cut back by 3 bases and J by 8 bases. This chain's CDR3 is CASSFATGGFHEQFF. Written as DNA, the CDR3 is TGTGCCAGCAGCTTTGCGACAGGGGGCTTTCATGAGCAGTTCTTC. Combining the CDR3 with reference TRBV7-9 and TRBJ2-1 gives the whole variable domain DTGVSQNPRHKITKRGQNVTFRCDPISEHNRLYWYRQTLGQGPEFLTYFQNEAQLEKSRLLSDRFSAERPKGSFSTLEIQRTEQGDSAMYLCASSFATGGFHEQFFGPGTRLTVL.

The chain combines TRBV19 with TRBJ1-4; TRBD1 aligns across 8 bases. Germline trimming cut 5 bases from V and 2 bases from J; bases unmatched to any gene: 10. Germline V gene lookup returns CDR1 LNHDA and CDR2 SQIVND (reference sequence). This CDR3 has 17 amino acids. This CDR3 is CASSLSGTGLTNEKLFF. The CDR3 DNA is TGTGCCAGTAGTCTATCCGGGACAGGTTTGACTAATGAAAAACTGTTTTTT.

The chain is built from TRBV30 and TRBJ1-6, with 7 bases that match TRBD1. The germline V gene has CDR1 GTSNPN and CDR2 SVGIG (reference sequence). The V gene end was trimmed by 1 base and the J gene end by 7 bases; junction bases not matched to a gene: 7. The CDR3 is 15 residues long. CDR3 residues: CAWSAPGQRNSPLHF. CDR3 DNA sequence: TGTGCCTGGAGTGCACCGGGACAGCGAAATTCACCCCTCCACTTT. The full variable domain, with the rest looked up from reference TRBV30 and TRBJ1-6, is SQTIHQWPATLVQPVGSPLSLECTVEGTSNPNLYWYRQAAGRGLQLLFYSVGIGQISSEVPQNLSASRPQDRQFILSSKKLLLSDSGFYLCAWSAPGQRNSPLHFGNGTRLTVT.

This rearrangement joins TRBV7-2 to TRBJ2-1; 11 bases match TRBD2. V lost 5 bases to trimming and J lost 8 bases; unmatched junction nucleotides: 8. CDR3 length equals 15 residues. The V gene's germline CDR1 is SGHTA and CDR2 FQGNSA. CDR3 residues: CASSPAGTSGYEQFF. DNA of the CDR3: TGTGCCAGCAGCCCTGCTGGGACTAGCGGTTATGAGCAGTTCTTC.